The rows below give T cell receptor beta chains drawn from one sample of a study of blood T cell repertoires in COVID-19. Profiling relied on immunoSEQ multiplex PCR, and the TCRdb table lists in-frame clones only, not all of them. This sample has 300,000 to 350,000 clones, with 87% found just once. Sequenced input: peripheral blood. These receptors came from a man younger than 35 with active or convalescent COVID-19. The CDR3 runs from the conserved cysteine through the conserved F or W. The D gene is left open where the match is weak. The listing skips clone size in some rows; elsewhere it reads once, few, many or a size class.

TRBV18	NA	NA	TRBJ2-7	TGTGCCAGCTCCCCCGACAGGCCCCAGCTCTACGAGCAGTACTTC	CASSPDRPQLYEQYF
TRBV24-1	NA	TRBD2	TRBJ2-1	TGTGCCACCAGTGATTTAGTAGCGGGAGCGTACAATGAGCAGTTCTTC	CATSDLVAGAYNEQFF
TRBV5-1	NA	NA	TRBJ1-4	TGCGCCAGCAGCCGGGACACGACAACTAATGAAAAACTGTTTTTT	CASSRDTTTNEKLFF
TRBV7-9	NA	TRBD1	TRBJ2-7	TGTGCCAGCAGCCTCGGGGGCGGACAGGGCCACGAGCAGTACTTC	CASSLGGGQGHEQYF
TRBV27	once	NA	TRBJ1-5	TGTGCCAGCAGTTTCCCTAATCAGCCCCAGCATTTT	CASSFPNQPQHF
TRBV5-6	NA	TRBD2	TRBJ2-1	TGTGCCAGCAGCTTGGCTGCGGGAGTTTACAATGAGCAGTTCTTC	CASSLAAGVYNEQFF
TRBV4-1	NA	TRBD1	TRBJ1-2	TGCGCCAGCAGCCTGACGACAGGGGGCAACTATGGCTACACCTTC	CASSLTTGGNYGYTF
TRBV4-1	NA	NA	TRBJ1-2	TGCGCCAGCAGCCAAGTTCCCTCGATTGTAAGGGGGGGAGAGGGCTACACCTTC	CASSQVPSIVRGGEGYTF
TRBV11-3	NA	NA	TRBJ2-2	TGTGCCAGCAGCTTAACACAGACCGGGGAGCTGTTTTTT	CASSLTQTGELFF
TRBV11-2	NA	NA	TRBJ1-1	TGTGCCAGCAGCCCGACCGTGGGGGCTAATACTGAAGCTTTCTTT	CASSPTVGANTEAFF
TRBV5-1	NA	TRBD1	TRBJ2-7	TGCGCCAGCAGCTCGGGACAGTTCTACGAGCAGTACTTC	CASSSGQFYEQYF
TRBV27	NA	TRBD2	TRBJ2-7	TGTGCCAGCAGGCGAGCGGGAGACTTCTACGAGCAGTACTTC	CASRRAGDFYEQYF
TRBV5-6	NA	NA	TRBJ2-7	TGTGCCAGCAGCAGTGCTGCAGTCGAGCAGTACTTC	CASSSAAVEQYF
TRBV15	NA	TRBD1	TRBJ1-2	TGTGCCACCAGCAGAGAGGAGGGGGCGGACTATGGCTACACCTTC	CATSREEGADYGYTF
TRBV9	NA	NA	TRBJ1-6	TGTGCCAGCAGCGTCGGCAGGGGTAATTCACCCCTCCACTTT	CASSVGRGNSPLHF
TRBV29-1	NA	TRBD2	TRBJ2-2	TGCAGCGTTGAAGGCGGGAGGGCCGGGTCGAACACCGGGGAGCTGTTTTTT	CSVEGGRAGSNTGELFF
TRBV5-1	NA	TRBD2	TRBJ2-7	TGCGCCAGCAGTAGAGATTCCGGGACTAGATTTTTGGGCGAGCAGTACTTC	CASSRDSGTRFLGEQYF
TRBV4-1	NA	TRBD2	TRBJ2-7	TGCGCCAGCAGCCTCACCCGGGAGGGGGGTGGTAAAGACGAGCAGTACTTC	CASSLTREGGGKDEQYF
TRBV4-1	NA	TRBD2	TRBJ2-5	TGCGCCAGCAGCCAAGACCGGACTAGCGGGAGTAAGACCCAGTACTTC	CASSQDRTSGSKTQYF
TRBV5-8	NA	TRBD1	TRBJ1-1	TGTGCCAGCAGCCCGGGACAGCCGAACACTGAAGCTTTCTTT	CASSPGQPNTEAFF
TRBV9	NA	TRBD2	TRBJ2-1	TGTGCCAGCAGCCCTGTTTCCGGGACTAGCGTTTACAATGAGCAGTTCTTC	CASSPVSGTSVYNEQFF
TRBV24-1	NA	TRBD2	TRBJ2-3	TGTGCCACCAGTGATCCGGGGGGGCCGCACACAGATACGCAGTATTTT	CATSDPGGPHTDTQYF
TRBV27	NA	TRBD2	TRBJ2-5	TGTGCCAGCAGTTCTCACCCGCGGGGGGAGACCCAGTACTTC	CASSSHPRGETQYF
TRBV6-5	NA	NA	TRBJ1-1	TGTGCCAGCAGTTACCGCGGGGGCGTGATGAACACTGAAGCTTTCTTT	CASSYRGGVMNTEAFF
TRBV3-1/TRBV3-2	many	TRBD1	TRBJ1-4	TGTGCCAGCAGCCACCGGGACAGGAATGAAAAACTGTTTTTT	CASSHRDRNEKLFF
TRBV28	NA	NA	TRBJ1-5	TGTGCCAGCACACGGAGGGGCCAGCCCCAGCATTTT	CASTRRGQPQHF
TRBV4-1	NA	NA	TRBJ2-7	TGCGCCAGCTCACTGGGCTACGGTTCCTACGAGCAGTACTTC	CASSLGYGSYEQYF
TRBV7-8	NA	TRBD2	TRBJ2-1	TGTGCCAGCAGCTTAGGGCGCCTAGCGGGCAATGAGCAGTTCTTC	CASSLGRLAGNEQFF
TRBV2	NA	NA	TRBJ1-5	TGTGCCAGCAGTGATCTCAGGGGAGGGAGCAATCAGCCCCAGCATTTT	CASSDLRGGSNQPQHF
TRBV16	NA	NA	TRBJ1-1	TGTGCCAGCAGCCAACTCGAGACGGGGAACACTGAAGCTTTCTTT	CASSQLETGNTEAFF
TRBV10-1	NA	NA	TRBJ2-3	TGCGCCAGCGGAGAAGCAGATACGCAGTATTTT	CASGEADTQYF
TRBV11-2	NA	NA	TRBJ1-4	TGTGCCAGCAGCACAACAACTAATGAAAAACTGTTTTTT	CASSTTTNEKLFF
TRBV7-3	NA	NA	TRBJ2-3	TGTGCCAGCAGCTTATCAGCGACAGATACGCAGTATTTT	CASSLSATDTQYF
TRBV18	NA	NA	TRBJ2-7	TGTGCCAGCTCACCGGGTAGCAGATACGAGCAGTACTTC	CASSPGSRYEQYF
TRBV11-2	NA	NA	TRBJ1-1	TGTGCCAGCAGCCCTAGGCGTGAGAGTTCTGAAGCTTTCTTT	CASSPRRESSEAFF
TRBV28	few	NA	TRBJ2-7	TGTGCCAGCAGACAACAAGGGGGCGAGCAGTACTTC	CASRQQGGEQYF
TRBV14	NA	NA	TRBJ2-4	TGTGCCAGCAGCCAAGCCGGTGGGAAGGGGGCCAAAAACATTCAGTACTTC	CASSQAGGKGAKNIQYF
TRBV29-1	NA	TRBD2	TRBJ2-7	TGCAGCGTTGAAGATCCGAAAGCGGGGACCTACGAGCAGTACTTC	CSVEDPKAGTYEQYF
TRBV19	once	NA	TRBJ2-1	TGTGCCAGTAGACAGGCCAATGAGCAGTTCTTC	CASRQANEQFF
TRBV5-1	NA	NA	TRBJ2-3	TGCGCCACCAGGGAGAGTAGCACAGATACGCAGTATTTT	CATRESSTDTQYF
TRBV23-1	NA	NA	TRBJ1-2	TGCGCCAGCAGTCAATCGAGCACAGGCCTCATCTATGGCTACACCTTC	CASSQSSTGLIYGYTF
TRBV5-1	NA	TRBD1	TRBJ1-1	TGCGCCAGCAGCCCCAGGACCCAGGGGGGAGGCACTGAAGCTTTCTTT	CASSPRTQGGGTEAFF
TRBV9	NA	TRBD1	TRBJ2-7	TGTGCCAGCAGCTTAGGGGGCGGAAAGTCCTACGAGCAGTACTTC	CASSLGGGKSYEQYF
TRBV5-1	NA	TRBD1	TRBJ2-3	TGCGCCAGCAGCTTGCCTGGGACAGAAAGCACAGATACGCAGTATTTT	CASSLPGTESTDTQYF
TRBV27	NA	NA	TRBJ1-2	TGTGCCAGCAGTTTGGGGCAGAACTATGGCTACACCTTC	CASSLGQNYGYTF
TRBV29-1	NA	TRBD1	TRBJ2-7	TGCAGCGTCGCAGGGGGCGCAGAGCAGTACTTC	CSVAGGAEQYF
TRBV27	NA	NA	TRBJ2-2	TGTGCCAGCAGTTTACAGGGTTTCATCGGGGAGCTGTTTTTT	CASSLQGFIGELFF
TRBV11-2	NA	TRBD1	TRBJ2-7	TGTGCCAGCAGCTCTACAGGGGCCGCTAGAGTTATGGGGGAGCAGTACTTC	CASSSTGAARVMGEQYF
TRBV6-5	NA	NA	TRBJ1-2	TGTGCCAGCAGTTACCGCCATTACTTCTATGGCTACACCTTC	CASSYRHYFYGYTF
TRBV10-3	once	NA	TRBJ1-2	TGTGCCATCAGTGACCCAAATCGGGGAAAGGGAAACTATGGCTACACCTTC	CAISDPNRGKGNYGYTF
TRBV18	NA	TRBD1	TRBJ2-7	TGTGCCAGCTCACCCTCGACAGGGACCACCGAGCAGTACTTC	CASSPSTGTTEQYF